These T cell receptor beta chains were read from a single sample in a study of response to subunit inactivated influenza vaccine. From the RT-PCR reads, TCRdb called clonotypes with MiXCR, one entry per CDR3 protein. The data hold around 650,000 distinct CDR3 sequences, with around 16% observed a single time. The sample in question was PBMCs from blood, obtained 11 to 12 days after vaccination. The receptors here all came from a man aged 45 to 65 who received an inactivated influenza vaccine. Both conserved end residues are part of each CDR3. A D gene is named only where the DNA matches it firmly. Not every row has a clone size; where given, it reads once, few, many or a size class.

TRBV6-2/TRBV6-3	TRBJ2-7	.	.	TGTGCCAGCGGGTGGGGCGGGCAGTACTTC	CASGWGGQYF
TRBV20-1	TRBJ2-7	.	few	TGCAGTGCTAGAGAGGCAGGGTTATACGAGCAGTACTTC	CSAREAGLYEQYF
TRBV6-2/TRBV6-3	TRBJ2-5	TRBD2	few	TGTGCCAGCAGTTATAGCGGGGGCCGCCGTGGGGCCCAGTACTTC	CASSYSGGRRGAQYF
TRBV3-1	TRBJ2-2	TRBD1	.	TGTGCCAGCAGCCGGTCCCGGGACAGGAACACCGGGGAGCTGTTTTTT	CASSRSRDRNTGELFF
TRBV5-1	TRBJ2-3	TRBD1	.	TGCGCCAGCAGCCCGGACGGGACAGGGGCAGATACGCAGTATTTT	CASSPDGTGADTQYF
TRBV20-1	TRBJ1-6	.	.	TGCAGTGCTAGAGATGCGGGGGGGGTCGAAAATTCACCCCTCCACTTT	CSARDAGGVENSPLHF
TRBV5-1	TRBJ2-1	.	.	TGCGCCAGCAGCTTGGCGGCAGGGTTTTCCTACAATGAGCAGTTCTTC	CASSLAAGFSYNEQFF
TRBV27	TRBJ2-4	.	.	TGTGCCAGCAGTTTGATCGGTGAACTAGCCAAAAACATTCAGTACTTC	CASSLIGELAKNIQYF
TRBV10-3	TRBJ2-1	.	few	TGTGCCATCAGTGAGTTGCTCTACAATGAGCAGTTCTTC	CAISELLYNEQFF
TRBV7-9	TRBJ2-1	.	many	TGTGCCAGCAGCTTAGAAACTCGGTGGAATGAGCAGTTCTTC	CASSLETRWNEQFF
TRBV6-5	TRBJ2-7	.	.	TGTGCCAGCAGTTACTCCGAGGCGTACGAGCAGTACTTC	CASSYSEAYEQYF
TRBV7-6	TRBJ2-2	.	.	TGTGCCAGCAGCCCCCGGACGGAGGACACCGGGGAGCTGTTTTTT	CASSPRTEDTGELFF
TRBV27	TRBJ2-3	.	few	TGTGCCAGCAGTTCCCTTGGGCCCACAGATACGCAGTATTTT	CASSSLGPTDTQYF
TRBV7-2	TRBJ2-1	.	few	TGTGCCAGCAGCTTGGTGCAGCCCAATGAGCAGTTCTTC	CASSLVQPNEQFF
TRBV5-1	TRBJ2-1	TRBD2	few	TGCGCCAGCAGCGGCGGGACTAGCGGCTACAATGAGCAGTTCTTC	CASSGGTSGYNEQFF
TRBV5-1	TRBJ2-3	TRBD1	.	TGCGCCAGCAGCTCCGTCCCGGGACAGGGTGCAGATACGCAGTATTTT	CASSSVPGQGADTQYF
TRBV7-2	TRBJ2-5	.	few	TGTGCCAGCAGCTTAATCCCCCCGCGAGAGACCCAGTACTTC	CASSLIPPRETQYF
TRBV27	TRBJ1-4	.	few	TGTGCCAGCAGTTTATTCAGGGGTTCGAATGAAAAACTGTTTTTT	CASSLFRGSNEKLFF
TRBV11-2	TRBJ2-3	.	.	TGTGCCAGCAGCTTACTACAGGCCCAATTCACAGATACGCAGTATTTT	CASSLLQAQFTDTQYF
TRBV7-2	TRBJ2-5	TRBD2	.	TGTGCCAGCAGCCCGGGACTAGCGGGGGTGGAAAAAGAGACCCAGTACTTC	CASSPGLAGVEKETQYF